The T cell receptor beta chain described here comes from a study of shared clonotypes between healthy human individuals. This CDR3 comprises 15 residues. V shed 3 bases and J 7 bases; nucleotides not matched to a gene: 8. Germline CDR1 KGHSH, CDR2 LQKENI. Sequenced by immunoSEQ multiplex PCR; TCRdb stores in-frame clones only, minus some. The table shows roughly 1.4 million clones, with 97% to 99% occurring only once. The rearrangement uses TRBV18 and TRBJ2-1; 8 nucleotides match TRBD1. Sample: naive CD4+ T cells sorted from blood. Subset denoted: CD45RA+ positively selected. This receptor was identified in a man aged 30-40 years in good health. The CDR3 DNA sequence: TGTGCCAGCTCACCGCAGGGGGCGGGCGGAAATGAGCAGTTCTTC. It yields the protein CASSPQGAGGNEQFF.